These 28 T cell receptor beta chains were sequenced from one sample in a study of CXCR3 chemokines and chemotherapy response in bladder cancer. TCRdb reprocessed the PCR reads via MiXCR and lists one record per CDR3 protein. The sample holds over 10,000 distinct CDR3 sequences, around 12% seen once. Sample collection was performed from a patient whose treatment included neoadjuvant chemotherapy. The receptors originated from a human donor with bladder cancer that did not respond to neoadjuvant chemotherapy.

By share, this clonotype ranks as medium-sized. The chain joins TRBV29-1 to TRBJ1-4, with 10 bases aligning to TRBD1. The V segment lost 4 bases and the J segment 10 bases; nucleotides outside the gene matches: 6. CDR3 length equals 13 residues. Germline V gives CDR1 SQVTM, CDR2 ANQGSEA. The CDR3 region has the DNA TGCAGCGTTGCCGGGACAGGGGACGGAAAACTGTTTTTT. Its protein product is CSVAGTGDGKLFF.

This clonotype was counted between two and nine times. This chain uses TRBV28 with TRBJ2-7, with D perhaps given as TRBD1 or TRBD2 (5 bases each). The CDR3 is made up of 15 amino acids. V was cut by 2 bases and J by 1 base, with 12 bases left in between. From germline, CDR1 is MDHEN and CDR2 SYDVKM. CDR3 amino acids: CASSLRAGASYEQYF. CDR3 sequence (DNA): TGTGCCAGCAGTTTAAGGGCCGGGGCATCCTACGAGCAGTACTTC. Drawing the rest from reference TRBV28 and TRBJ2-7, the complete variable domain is DVKVTQSSRYLVKRTGEKVFLECVQDMDHENMFWYRQDPGLGLRLIYFSYDVKMKEKGDIPEGYSVSREKKERFSLILESASTNQTSMYLCASSLRAGASYEQYFGPGTRLTVT.

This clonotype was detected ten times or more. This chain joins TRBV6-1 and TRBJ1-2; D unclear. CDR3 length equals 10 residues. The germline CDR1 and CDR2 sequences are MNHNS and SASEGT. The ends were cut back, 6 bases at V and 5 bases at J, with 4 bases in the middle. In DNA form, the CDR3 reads TGTGCCAGCAGCTATTATGGCTACACCTTC. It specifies CASSYYGYTF.

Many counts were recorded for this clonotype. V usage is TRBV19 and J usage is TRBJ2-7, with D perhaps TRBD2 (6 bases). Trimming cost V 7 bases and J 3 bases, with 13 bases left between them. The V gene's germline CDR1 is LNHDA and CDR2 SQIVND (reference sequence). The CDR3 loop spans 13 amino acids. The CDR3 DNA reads TGTGCCAGTACAGCGGCGGAGGGCTACGAGCAGTACTTC. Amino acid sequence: CASTAAEGYEQYF.

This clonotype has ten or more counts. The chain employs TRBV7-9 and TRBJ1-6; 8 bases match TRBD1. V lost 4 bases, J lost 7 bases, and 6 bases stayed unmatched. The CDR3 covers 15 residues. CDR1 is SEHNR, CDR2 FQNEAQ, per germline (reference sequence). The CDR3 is CASSYSGQVNSPLHF. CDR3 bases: TGTGCCAGCAGCTATTCGGGACAGGTCAATTCACCCCTCCACTTT.

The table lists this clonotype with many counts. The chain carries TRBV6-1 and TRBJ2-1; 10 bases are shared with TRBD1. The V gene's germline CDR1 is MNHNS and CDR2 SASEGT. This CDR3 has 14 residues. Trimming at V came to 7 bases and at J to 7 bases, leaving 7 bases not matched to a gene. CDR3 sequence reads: CASTGQGSTNEQFF. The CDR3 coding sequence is TGTGCCAGCACGGGACAGGGGAGTACGAATGAGCAGTTCTTC.

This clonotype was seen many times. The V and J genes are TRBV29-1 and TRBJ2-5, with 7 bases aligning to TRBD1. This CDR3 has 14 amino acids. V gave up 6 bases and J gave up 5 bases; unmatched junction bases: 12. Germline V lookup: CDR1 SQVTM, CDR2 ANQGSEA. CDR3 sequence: CSVAAGTEGETQYF. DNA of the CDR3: TGCAGCGTAGCTGCCGGGACAGAGGGGGAGACCCAGTACTTC.

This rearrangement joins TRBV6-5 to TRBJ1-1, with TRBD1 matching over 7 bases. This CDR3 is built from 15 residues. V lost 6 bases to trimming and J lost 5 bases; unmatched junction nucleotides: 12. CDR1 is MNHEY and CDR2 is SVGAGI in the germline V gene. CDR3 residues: CASRIWDSFSTEAFF. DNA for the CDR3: TGTGCCAGCAGGATTTGGGACAGCTTTTCAACTGAAGCTTTCTTT.

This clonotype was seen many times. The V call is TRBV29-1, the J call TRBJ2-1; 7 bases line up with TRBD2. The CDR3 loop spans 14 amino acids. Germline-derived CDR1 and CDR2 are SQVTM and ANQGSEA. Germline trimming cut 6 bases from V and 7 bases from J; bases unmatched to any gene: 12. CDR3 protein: CSVVAGVASNEQFF. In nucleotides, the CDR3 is TGCAGCGTGGTAGCGGGCGTTGCCTCTAATGAGCAGTTCTTC.

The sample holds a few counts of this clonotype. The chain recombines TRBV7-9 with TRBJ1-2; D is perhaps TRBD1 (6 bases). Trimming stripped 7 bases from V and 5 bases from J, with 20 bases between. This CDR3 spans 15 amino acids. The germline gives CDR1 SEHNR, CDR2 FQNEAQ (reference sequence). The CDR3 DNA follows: TGTGCCAGCACTACACAGGGCCAGGCTAGGTATGGCTACACCTTC. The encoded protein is CASTTQGQARYGYTF.

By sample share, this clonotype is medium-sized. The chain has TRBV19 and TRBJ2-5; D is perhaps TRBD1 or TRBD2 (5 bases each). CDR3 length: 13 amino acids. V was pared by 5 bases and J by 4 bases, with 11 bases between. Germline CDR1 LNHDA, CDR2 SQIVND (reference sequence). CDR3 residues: CASSQGARETQYF. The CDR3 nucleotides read TGTGCCAGTAGTCAGGGAGCCCGAGAGACCCAGTACTTC.

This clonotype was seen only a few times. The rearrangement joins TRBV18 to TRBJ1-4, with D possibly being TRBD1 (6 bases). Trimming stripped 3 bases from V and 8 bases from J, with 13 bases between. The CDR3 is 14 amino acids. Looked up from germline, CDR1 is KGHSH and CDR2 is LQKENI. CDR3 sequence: CASSPRQVTEKLFF. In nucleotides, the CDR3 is TGTGCCAGCTCACCCCGACAGGTGACGGAAAAACTGTTTTTT.

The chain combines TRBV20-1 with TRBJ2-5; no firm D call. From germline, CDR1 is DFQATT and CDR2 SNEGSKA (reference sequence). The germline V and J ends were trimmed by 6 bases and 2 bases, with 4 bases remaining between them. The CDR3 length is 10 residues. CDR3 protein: CSAIQETQYF. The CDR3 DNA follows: TGCAGTGCAATACAAGAGACCCAGTACTTC.

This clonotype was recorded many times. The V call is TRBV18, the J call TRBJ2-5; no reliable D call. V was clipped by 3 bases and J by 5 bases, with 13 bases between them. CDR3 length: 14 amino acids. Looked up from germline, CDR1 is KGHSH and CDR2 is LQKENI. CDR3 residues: CASSPPKTLETQYF. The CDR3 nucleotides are TGTGCCAGCTCACCTCCAAAGACGCTGGAGACCCAGTACTTC.

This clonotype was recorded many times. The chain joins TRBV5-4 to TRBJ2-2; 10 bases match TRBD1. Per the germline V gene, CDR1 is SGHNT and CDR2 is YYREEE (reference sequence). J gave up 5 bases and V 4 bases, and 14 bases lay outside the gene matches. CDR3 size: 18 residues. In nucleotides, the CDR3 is TGTGCCAGCAGCCTCGCACCTAAAGGGACAGGGGATACCGGGGAGCTGTTTTTT. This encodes CASSLAPKGTGDTGELFF.

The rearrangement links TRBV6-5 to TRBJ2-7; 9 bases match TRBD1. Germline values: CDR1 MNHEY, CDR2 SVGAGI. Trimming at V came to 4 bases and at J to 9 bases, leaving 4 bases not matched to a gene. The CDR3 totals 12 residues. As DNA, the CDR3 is TGTGCCAGCAGTTCCATGGACAGGGGGCAGTACTTC. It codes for CASSSMDRGQYF.

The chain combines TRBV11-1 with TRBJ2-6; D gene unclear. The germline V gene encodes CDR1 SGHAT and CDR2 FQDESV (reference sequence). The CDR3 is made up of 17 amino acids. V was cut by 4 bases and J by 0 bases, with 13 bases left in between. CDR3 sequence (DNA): TGTGCCAGCAGCTCTATGGGTCGCTCCTCTGGGGCCAACGTCCTGACTTTC. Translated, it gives CASSSMGRSSGANVLTF. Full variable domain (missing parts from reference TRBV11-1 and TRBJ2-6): EAEVAQSPRYKITEKSQAVAFWCDPISGHATLYWYRQILGQGPELLVQFQDESVVDDSQLPKDRFSAERLKGVDSTLKIQPAELGDSAMYLCASSSMGRSSGANVLTFGAGSRLTVL.

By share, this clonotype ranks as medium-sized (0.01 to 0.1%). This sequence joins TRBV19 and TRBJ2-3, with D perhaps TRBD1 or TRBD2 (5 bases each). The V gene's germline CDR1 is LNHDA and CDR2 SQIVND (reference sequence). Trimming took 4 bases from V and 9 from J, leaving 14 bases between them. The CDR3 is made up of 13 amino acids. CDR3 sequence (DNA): TGTGCCAGTAGTACGGGACCGGCGGGCACGCAGTATTTT. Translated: CASSTGPAGTQYF.

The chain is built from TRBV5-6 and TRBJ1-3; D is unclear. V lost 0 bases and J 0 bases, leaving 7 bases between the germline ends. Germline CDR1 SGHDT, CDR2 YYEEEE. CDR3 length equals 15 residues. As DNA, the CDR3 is TGTGCCAGCAGCTTGGTATCAGTCTCTGGAAACACCATATATTTT. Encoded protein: CASSLVSVSGNTIYF.

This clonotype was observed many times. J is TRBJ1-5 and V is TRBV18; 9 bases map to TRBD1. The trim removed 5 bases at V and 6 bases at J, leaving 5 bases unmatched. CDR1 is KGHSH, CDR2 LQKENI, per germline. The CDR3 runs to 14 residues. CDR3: CASSSTGGGQPQHF. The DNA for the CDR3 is TGTGCCAGCTCATCAACAGGGGGCGGTCAGCCCCAGCATTTT.

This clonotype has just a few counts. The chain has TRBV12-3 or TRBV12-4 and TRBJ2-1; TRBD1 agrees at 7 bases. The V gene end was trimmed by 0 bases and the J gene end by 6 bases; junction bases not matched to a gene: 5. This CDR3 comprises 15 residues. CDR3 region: CASSLAGGKANEQFF. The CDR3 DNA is TGTGCCAGCAGTTTAGCAGGGGGCAAAGCCAATGAGCAGTTCTTC.

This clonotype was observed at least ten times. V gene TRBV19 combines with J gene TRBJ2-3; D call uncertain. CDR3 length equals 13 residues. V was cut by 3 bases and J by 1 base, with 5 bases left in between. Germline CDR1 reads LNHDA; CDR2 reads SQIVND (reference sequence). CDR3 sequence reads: CASSIPGTDTQYF. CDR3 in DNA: TGTGCCAGTAGTATCCCGGGCACAGATACGCAGTATTTT. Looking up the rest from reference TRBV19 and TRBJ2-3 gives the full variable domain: DGGITQSPKYLFRKEGQNVTLSCEQNLNHDAMYWYRQDPGQGLRLIYYSQIVNDFQKGDIAEGYSVSREKKESFPLTVTSAQKNPTAFYLCASSIPGTDTQYFGPGTRLTVL.

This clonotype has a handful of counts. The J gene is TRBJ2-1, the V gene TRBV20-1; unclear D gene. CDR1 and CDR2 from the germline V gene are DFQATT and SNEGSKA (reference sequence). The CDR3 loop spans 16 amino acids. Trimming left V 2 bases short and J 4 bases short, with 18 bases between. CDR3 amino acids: CSARRLDPRPYNEQFF. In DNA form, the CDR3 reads TGCAGTGCTAGAAGGTTAGACCCCCGACCTTACAATGAGCAGTTCTTC.

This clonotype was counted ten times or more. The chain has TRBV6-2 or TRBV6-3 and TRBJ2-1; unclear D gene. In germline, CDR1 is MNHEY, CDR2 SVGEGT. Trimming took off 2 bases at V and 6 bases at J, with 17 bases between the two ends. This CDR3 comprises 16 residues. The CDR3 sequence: CASSYGSPTTGNEQFF. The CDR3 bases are TGTGCCAGCAGTTACGGCAGCCCAACAACGGGCAATGAGCAGTTCTTC.

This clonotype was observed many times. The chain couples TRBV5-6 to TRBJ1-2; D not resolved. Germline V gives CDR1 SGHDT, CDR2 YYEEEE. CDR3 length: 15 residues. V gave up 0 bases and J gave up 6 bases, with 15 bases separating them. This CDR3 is CASSLALLGFDGYTF. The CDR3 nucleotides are TGTGCCAGCAGCTTGGCCTTATTGGGGTTTGATGGCTACACCTTC.

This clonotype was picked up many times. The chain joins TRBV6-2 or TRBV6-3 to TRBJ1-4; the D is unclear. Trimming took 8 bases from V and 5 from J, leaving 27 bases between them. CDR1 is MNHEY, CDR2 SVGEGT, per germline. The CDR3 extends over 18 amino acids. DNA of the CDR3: TGTGCCAGCCTAGTGAGGGCAGTGGTGGGTCAGTTCAATGAAAAACTGTTTTTT. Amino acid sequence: CASLVRAVVGQFNEKLFF.

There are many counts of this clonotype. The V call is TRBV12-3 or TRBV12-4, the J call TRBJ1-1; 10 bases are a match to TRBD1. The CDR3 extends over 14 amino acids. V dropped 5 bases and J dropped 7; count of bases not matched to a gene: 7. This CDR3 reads CASSATGTGVEAFF. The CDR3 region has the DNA TGTGCCAGCAGTGCCACCGGGACAGGGGTTGAAGCTTTCTTT.

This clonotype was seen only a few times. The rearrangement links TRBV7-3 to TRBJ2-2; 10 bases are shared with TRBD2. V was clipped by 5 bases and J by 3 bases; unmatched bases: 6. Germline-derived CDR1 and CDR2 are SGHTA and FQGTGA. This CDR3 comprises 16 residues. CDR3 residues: CASSKLAGLHTGELFF. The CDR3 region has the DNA TGTGCCAGCAGCAAACTAGCGGGATTACACACCGGGGAGCTGTTTTTT. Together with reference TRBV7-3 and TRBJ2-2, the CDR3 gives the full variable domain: GAGVSQTPSNKVTEKGKYVELRCDPISGHTALYWYRQSLGQGPEFLIYFQGTGAADDSGLPNDRFFAVRPEGSVSTLKIQRTERGDSAVYLCASSKLAGLHTGELFFGEGSRLTVL.